These 13 T cell receptor beta chains came from one sample sequenced in a study of graft-versus-host responses after intestinal transplantation. For these receptors, no antigen is known. This table comes from immunoSEQ multiplex PCR, and its TCRdb copy is limited to in-frame clones, with some not included. This sample carries tens of thousands of clones, about nine tenths of them seen once, and the ten largest clones take nearly 0.1%. Source: unstimulated CD4+ T cells sorted from spleen or lymph node cells, taken before intestinal transplant. Every receptor here comes from a human donor who received an intestinal transplant.

This clone was observed a single time. This sequence joins TRBV6-6 and TRBJ2-3; 8 bases agree with TRBD2. The germline gives CDR1 MNHNY, CDR2 SVGAGI (reference sequence). V lost 6 bases and J lost 4; bases outside the gene matches: 12. The CDR3 covers 16 residues. The CDR3 loop reads CASSLWAGGFPDTQYF. In DNA form, the CDR3 reads TGTGCCAGCAGCCTTTGGGCGGGGGGCTTCCCAGATACGCAGTATTTT.

The chain joins TRBV19 to TRBJ2-3, with 10 bases aligning to TRBD2. Germline trimming cut 6 bases from V and 3 bases from J; bases unmatched to any gene: 3. The CDR3 has 14 amino acids. Germline CDR1 and CDR2: LNHDA and SQIVND (reference sequence). The CDR3 loop is CASRLAGWTDTQYF. CDR3 bases: TGTGCCAGTAGACTAGCGGGGTGGACAGATACGCAGTATTTT.

The chain combines TRBV5-1 with TRBJ2-6; 8 bases agree with TRBD1. With 2 bases clipped from V and 0 bases from J, the junction kept 4 bases outside the gene matches. The CDR3 contains 17 residues. CDR1 and CDR2 from the germline V gene are SGHRS and YFSETQ. CDR3 nucleotides: TGCGCCAGCAGCTTTGACAGGGGTCCCTCTGGGGCCAACGTCCTGACTTTC. Encoded protein: CASSFDRGPSGANVLTF.

This chain joins TRBV21-1 and TRBJ1-1; no DNA check was done on the table's D call, TRBD1. TRBV21-1 is a documented pseudogene. The CDR3 is 17 amino acids. The CDR3 DNA reads as TGTGCCAGCAGCAAAGGACCCAGGTTAGAACGGAACACTGAAGCTTTCTTT. Its translation: CASSKGPRLERNTEAFF.

This chain links TRBV10-3 with TRBJ2-3, with 8 bases identical to TRBD1. The CDR3 contains 16 residues. V lost 2 bases and J lost 3; bases outside the gene matches: 7. Germline values: CDR1 ENHRY, CDR2 SYGVKD. This CDR3 is CAISEVPRTGTDTQYF. DNA of the CDR3: TGTGCCATCAGTGAGGTCCCGAGGACAGGGACAGATACGCAGTATTTT.

This chain connects TRBV12-5 to TRBJ1-5; 8 bases fit TRBD1. The ends lost 4 bases at V and 5 bases at J; junction bases unmatched: 7. The CDR3 sequence is 15 residues long. Germline loops: CDR1 LGHNT, CDR2 FRNRAP. CDR3 amino acids: CASGSADRVHQPQHF. The CDR3 DNA reads TGTGCTAGTGGTTCAGCGGACAGGGTACATCAGCCCCAGCATTTT.

This clone was found once. The V and J genes are TRBV5-1 and TRBJ1-2, with 7 positions matching TRBD1. Unmatched junction bases numbered 7, after V lost 0 bases and J lost 2 bases. The germline V gene encodes CDR1 SGHRS and CDR2 YFSETQ. This CDR3 spans 16 amino acids. CDR3 loop: CASSLEGAGRNYGYTF. DNA for the CDR3: TGCGCCAGCAGCTTGGAGGGGGCGGGACGGAACTATGGCTACACCTTC.

This clone was found a few times. For the CDR3, the DNA is TGTGCCAGCAGCGGGGGACATCTGAACACTGAAGCTTTCTTT. Protein sequence: CASSGGHLNTEAFF. The V gene is TRBV5-6, the J gene TRBJ1-1, with a tentative D call TRBD1 (6 bases). V dropped 4 bases and J dropped 0 bases, with 10 bases sitting between them. The germline gives CDR1 SGHDT, CDR2 YYEEEE. The CDR3 loop spans 14 amino acids.

The chain couples TRBV7-2 to TRBJ2-4; 7 bases fit TRBD2. Germline lookup yields CDR1 SGHTA and CDR2 FQGNSA. The ends lost 1 base at V and 9 bases at J; junction bases unmatched: 3. The CDR3 has 13 residues. CDR3 sequence: CASSLGAGTIQYF. CDR3 nucleotides: TGTGCCAGCAGCTTAGGAGCGGGGACCATTCAGTACTTC.

The V and J genes are TRBV18 and TRBJ2-7; D not resolved. CDR1 is KGHSH and CDR2 is LQKENI in the germline V gene. V gave up 3 bases and J gave up 4 bases, with 10 bases separating them. This CDR3 region has 13 residues. This CDR3 reads CASSPSWAYEQYF. The CDR3 nucleotides are TGTGCCAGCTCACCGAGCTGGGCGTACGAGCAGTACTTC.

The rearrangement uses TRBV18 and TRBJ2-3; the match to TRBD1 covers 7 bases. The CDR3 is 15 amino acids. CDR1 is KGHSH, CDR2 LQKENI, per germline. J was trimmed by 2 bases and V by 4 bases; bases with no gene match: 6. The CDR3 DNA follows: TGTGCCAGCTCACTATCGGGACAGCTCACAGATACGCAGTATTTT. Its protein is CASSLSGQLTDTQYF.

V usage is TRBV5-1 and J usage is TRBJ1-2, with 9 bases that match TRBD1. From germline, CDR1 is SGHRS and CDR2 YFSETQ. The CDR3 runs 15 residues. Trimming removed 3 bases from V and 2 bases from J; junction bases left unmatched: 5. The CDR3 region is CASSYLGTGNYGYTF. CDR3 coding DNA: TGCGCCAGCAGCTACCTCGGGACAGGGAACTATGGCTACACCTTC.

This rearrangement joins TRBV6-5 to TRBJ2-7; D may be TRBD2 (5 bases). CDR1 MNHEY and CDR2 SVGAGI come from the germline V gene. The V gene lost 0 bases and the J gene lost 3 bases, with 9 bases spanning the gap. The CDR3 totals 14 residues. The CDR3 loop is CASSYSGSHYEQYF. In DNA, the CDR3 is TGTGCCAGCAGTTACTCTGGGAGTCACTACGAGCAGTACTTC.